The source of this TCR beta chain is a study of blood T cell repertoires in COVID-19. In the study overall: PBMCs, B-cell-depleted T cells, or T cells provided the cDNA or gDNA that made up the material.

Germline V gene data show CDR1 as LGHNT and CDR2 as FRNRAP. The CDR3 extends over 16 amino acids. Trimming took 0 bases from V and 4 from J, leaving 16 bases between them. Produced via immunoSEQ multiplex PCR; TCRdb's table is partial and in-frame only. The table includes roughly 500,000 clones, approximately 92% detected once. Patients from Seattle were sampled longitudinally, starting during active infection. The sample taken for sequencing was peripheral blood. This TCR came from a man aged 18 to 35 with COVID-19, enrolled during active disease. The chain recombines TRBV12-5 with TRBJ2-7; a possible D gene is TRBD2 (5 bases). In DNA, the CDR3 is TGTGCTAGTGGTTTGGTACTAGACTCATGGCTATACGAGCAGTACTTC. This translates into CASGLVLDSWLYEQYF.